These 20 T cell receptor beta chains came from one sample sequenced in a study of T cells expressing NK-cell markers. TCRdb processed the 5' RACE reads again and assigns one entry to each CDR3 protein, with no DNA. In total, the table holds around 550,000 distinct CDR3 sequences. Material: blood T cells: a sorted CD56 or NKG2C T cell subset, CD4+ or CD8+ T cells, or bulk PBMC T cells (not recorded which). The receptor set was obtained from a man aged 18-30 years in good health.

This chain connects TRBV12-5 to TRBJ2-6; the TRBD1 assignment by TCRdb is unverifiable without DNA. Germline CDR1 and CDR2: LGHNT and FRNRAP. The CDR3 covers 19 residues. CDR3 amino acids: CASGLVLGDWVSGANVLTF.

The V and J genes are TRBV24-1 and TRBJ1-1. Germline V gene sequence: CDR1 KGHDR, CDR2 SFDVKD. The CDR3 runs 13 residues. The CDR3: CATSDSYQDEAFF.

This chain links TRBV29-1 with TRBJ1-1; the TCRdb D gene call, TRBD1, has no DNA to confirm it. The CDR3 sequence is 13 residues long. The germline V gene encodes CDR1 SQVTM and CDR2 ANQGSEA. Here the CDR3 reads CSVAGRGGTEAFF.

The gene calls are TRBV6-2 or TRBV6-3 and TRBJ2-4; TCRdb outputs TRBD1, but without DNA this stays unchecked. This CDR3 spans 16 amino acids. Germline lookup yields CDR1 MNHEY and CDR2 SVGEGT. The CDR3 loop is CASRTYRGAAKNIQYF.

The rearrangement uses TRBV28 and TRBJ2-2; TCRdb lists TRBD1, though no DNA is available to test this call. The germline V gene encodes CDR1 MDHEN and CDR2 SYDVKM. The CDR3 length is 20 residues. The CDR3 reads CASSPLKTGGLSYDTGELFF.

The CDR3: CAWRRKGQGARDTQYF. V is TRBV30 and J is TRBJ2-3; TCRdb picks TRBD1, but there is no DNA to check that call. The CDR3 consists of 16 residues. Germline CDR1 reads GTSNPN; CDR2 reads SVGIG (reference sequence).

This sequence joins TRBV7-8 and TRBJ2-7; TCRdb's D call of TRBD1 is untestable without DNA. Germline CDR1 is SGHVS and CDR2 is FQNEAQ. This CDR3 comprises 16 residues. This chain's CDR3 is CASSLVGQGTIYEQYF. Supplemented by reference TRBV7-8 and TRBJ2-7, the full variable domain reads GAGVSQSPRYKVAKRGQDVALRCDPISGHVSLFWYQQALGQGPEFLTYFQNEAQLDKSGLPSDRFFAERPEGSVSTLKIQRTQQEDSAVYLCASSLVGQGTIYEQYFGPGTRLTVT.

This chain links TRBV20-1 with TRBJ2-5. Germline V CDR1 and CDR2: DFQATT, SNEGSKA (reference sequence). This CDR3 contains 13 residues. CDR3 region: CSAIRTAQETQYF.

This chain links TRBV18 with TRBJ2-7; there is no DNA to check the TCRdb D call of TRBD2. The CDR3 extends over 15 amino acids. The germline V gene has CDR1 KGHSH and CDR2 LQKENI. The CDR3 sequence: CASSPPSGGFYEQYF.

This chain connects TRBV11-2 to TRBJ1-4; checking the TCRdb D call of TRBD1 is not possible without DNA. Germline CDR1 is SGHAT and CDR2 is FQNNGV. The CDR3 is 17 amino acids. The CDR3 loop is CASSRGQGHLTNEKLFF.

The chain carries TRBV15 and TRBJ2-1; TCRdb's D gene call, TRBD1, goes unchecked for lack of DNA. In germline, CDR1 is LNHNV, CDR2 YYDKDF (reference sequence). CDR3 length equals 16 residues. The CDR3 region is CATSTIPGPLGNEQFF.

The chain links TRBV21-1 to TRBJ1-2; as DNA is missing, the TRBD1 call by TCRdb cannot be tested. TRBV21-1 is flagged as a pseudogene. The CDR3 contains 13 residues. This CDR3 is CASGTVRRYGYTF.

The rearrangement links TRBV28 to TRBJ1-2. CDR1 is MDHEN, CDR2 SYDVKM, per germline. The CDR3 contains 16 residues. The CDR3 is CASSLSLAGSFYGYTF.

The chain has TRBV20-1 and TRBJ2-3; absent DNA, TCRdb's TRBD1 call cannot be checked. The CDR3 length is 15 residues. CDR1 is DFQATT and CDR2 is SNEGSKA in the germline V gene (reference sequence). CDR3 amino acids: CSARLDSSNTDTQYF.

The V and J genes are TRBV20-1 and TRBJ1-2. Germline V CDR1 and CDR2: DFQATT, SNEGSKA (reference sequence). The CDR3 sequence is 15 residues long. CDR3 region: CSAKGGTPSGGGYTF.

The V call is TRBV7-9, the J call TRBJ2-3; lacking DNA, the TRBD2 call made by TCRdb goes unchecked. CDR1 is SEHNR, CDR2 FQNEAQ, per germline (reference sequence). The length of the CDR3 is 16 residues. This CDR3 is CASSLGLVPFTDTQYF. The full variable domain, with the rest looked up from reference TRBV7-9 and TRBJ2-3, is DTGVSQNPRHKITKRGQNVTFRCDPISEHNRLYWYRQTLGQGPEFLTYFQNEAQLEKSRLLSDRFSAERPKGSFSTLEIQRTEQGDSAMYLCASSLGLVPFTDTQYFGPGTRLTVL.

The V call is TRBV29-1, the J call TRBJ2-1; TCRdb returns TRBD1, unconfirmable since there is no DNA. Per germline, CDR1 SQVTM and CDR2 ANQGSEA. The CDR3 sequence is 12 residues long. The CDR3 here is CSGVRGSNEQFF.

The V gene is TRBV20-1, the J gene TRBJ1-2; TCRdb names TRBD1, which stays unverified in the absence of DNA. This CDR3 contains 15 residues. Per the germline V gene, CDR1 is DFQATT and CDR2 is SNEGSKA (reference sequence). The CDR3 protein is CSALGPGQGNFGYTF.

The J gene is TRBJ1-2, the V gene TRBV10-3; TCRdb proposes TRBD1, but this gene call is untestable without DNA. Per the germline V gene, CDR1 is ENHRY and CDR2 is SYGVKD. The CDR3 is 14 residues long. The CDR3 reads CAISPGQGSEGYTF.

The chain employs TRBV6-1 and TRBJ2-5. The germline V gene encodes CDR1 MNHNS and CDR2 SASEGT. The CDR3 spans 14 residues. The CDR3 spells CASRPRPRQETQYF.